These 4 T cell receptor beta chains came from one sample sequenced in a study of blood T cell repertoires in COVID-19. Only in-frame clones appear in the TCRdb table, and some are missing; sequencing was by immunoSEQ multiplex PCR. The table has about 97,000 clones, 75% to 95% seen once. Sequencing was performed on peripheral blood. The origin of the receptors is a man aged 55 to 70 with acute or convalescent COVID-19.

CDR3 residues: CASSGAVGVSNQPQHF. CDR3 DNA: TGTGCCAGCAGTGGAGCAGTCGGGGTGAGCAATCAGCCCCAGCATTTT. This chain connects TRBV2 to TRBJ1-5; D is unclear. Germline assignment: CDR1 SNHLY and CDR2 FYNNEI. Trimming stripped 4 bases from V and 1 base from J, with 14 bases between. The CDR3 loop spans 16 amino acids.

This clone was counted a single time. The J gene is TRBJ1-6, the V gene TRBV5-1, with no clear D. V was clipped by 1 base and J by 7 bases, with 9 bases between them. CDR1 is SGHRS, CDR2 YFSETQ, per germline. This CDR3 contains 14 residues. The CDR3 nucleotides read TGCGCCAGCAGCTTGCTGCAGGCAAATTCACCCCTCCACTTT. It specifies CASSLLQANSPLHF.

This clone came up once. V and J are TRBV5-1 and TRBJ2-1, with D possibly matching TRBD1 (5 bases). V was trimmed by 3 bases and J by 6 bases, leaving 19 bases between them. This CDR3 comprises 16 residues. Per the germline V gene, CDR1 is SGHRS and CDR2 is YFSETQ. CDR3 DNA: TGCGCCAGCAGCTCCGACGGGCCAGGGTATGGCAATGAGCAGTTCTTC. As protein: CASSSDGPGYGNEQFF.

As to this clone: The junction does not match germline at one end; this may be a read error. This chain connects TRBV5-4 to TRBJ1-1; 7 bases align to TRBD1. CDR1 and CDR2 (germline): SGHNT, YYREEE (reference sequence). This CDR3 comprises 15 residues. The CDR3 reads CASSLAGTAVTGAFF. The CDR3 DNA reads TGTGCCAGCAGCTTGGCGGGGACAGCTGTGACTGGAGCTTTCTTT.